The T cell receptor (beta chain) under discussion was sequenced for a study of blood T cell repertoires in COVID-19. CDR1 is LNHDA and CDR2 is SQIVND in the germline V gene (reference sequence). V was pared by 4 bases and J by 4 bases, with 13 bases between. This CDR3 region has 14 residues. Assay: immunoSEQ multiplex PCR; the TCRdb copy retains only in-frame clones and omits some. The repertoire holds approximately 220,000 clones, with 75% to 85% as singletons. Sequencing was carried out using peripheral blood. The chain uses TRBV19 and TRBJ1-2; no definite D call. This TCR was sampled from a woman between 65 and 79 years old with acute or convalescent COVID-19. The CDR3 sequence is CASSTTGSPYGYTF. DNA for the CDR3: TGTGCCAGTAGTACTACGGGGTCTCCCTATGGCTACACCTTC.